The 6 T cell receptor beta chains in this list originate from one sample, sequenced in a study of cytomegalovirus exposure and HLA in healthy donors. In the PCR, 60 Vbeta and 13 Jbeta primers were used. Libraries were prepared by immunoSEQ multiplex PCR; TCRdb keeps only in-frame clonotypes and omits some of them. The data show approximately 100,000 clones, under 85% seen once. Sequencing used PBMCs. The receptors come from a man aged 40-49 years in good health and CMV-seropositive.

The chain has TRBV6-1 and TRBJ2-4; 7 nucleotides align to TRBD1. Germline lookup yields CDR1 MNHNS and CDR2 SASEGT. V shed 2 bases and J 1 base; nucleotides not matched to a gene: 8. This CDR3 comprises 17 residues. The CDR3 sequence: CASSEISTGFAKNIQYF. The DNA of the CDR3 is TGTGCCAGCAGTGAAATCTCGACAGGGTTCGCCAAAAACATTCAGTACTTC.

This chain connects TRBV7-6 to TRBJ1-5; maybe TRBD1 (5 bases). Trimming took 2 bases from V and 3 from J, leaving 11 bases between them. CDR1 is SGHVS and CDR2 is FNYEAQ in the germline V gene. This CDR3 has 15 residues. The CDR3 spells CASSLTPGDNQPQHF. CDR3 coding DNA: TGTGCCAGCAGCTTAACGCCGGGGGACAATCAGCCCCAGCATTTT.

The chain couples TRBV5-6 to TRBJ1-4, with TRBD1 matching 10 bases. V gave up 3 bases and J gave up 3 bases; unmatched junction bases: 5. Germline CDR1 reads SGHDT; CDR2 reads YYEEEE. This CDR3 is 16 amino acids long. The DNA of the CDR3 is TGTGCCAGCAGCTGGGGGACAGGGGCAGCTAATGAAAAACTGTTTTTT. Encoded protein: CASSWGTGAANEKLFF. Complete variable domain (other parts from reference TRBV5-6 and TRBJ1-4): DAGVTQSPTHLIKTRGQQVTLRCSPKSGHDTVSWYQQALGQGPQFIFQYYEEEERQRGNFPDRFSGHQFPNYSSELNVNALLLGDSALYLCASSWGTGAANEKLFFGSGTQLSVL.

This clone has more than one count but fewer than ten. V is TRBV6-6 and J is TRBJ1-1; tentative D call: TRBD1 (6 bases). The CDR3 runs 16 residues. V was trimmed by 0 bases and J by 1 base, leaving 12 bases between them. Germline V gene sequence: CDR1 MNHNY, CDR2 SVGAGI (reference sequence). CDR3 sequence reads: CASSYSAGAANTEAFF. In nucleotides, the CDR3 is TGTGCCAGCAGTTACTCGGCAGGGGCGGCGAACACTGAAGCTTTCTTT.

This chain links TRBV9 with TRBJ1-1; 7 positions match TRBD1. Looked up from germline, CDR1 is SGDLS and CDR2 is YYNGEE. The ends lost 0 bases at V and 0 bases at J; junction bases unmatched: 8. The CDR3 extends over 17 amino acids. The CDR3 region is CASSVEGWGQMNTEAFF. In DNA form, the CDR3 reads TGTGCCAGCAGCGTAGAAGGGTGGGGACAGATGAACACTGAAGCTTTCTTT. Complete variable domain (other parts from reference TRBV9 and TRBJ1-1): DSGVTQTPKHLITATGQRVTLRCSPRSGDLSVYWYQQSLDQGLQFLIQYYNGEERAKGNILERFSAQQFPDLHSELNLSSLELGDSALYFCASSVEGWGQMNTEAFFGQGTRLTVV.

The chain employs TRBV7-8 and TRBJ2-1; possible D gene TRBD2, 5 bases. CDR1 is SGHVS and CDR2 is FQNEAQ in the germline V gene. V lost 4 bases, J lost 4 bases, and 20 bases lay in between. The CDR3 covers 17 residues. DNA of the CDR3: TGTGCCAGCAGCTCAGAATTACCGTGGACTCAATACAATGAGCAGTTCTTC. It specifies CASSSELPWTQYNEQFF.